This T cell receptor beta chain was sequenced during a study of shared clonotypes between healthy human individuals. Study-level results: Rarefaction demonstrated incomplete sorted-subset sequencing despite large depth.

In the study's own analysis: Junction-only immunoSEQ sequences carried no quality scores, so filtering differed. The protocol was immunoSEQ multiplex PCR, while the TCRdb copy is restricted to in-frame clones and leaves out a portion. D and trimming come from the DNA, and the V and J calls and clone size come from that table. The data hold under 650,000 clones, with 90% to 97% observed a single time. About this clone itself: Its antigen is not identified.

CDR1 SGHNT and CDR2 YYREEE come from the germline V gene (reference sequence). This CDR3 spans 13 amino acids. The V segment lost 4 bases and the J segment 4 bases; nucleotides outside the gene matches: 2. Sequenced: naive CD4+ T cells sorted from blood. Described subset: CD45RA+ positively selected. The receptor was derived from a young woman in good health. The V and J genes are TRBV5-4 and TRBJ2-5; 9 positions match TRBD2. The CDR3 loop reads CASSGTSRETQYF. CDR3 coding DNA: TGTGCCAGCAGCGGGACTAGCAGAGAGACCCAGTACTTC.